This TCR beta chain was recorded in a study of OX40 agonist ivuxolimab in advanced cancers. Study overall: Dosing consisted of intravenous ivuxolimab at 0.01 to 10 mg/kg every 2 weeks. Dose-escalation subjects each had hepatocellular carcinoma, melanoma, renal cell or head and neck cancer. Overall study results and limits: The authors also found low normalized T-cell clonal expansion in some nonresponders. CD8+ T cells averaged more expanded clones than CD4+.

Turning to this clone: Its antigen is not identified.

Profiled with immunoSEQ multiplex PCR; TCRdb holds only in-frame clones, not every one. The data contain about 89,000 clones, approximately 90% of them seen just once; the ten biggest clones take up 0.7% to 0.9%. Sequences were derived from CD4+ or CD8+ T cells sorted from blood, sampled in a trial of the OX40 agonist ivuxolimab. The clonotype comes from an adult with an advanced solid tumor such as melanoma, head and neck, liver or kidney cancer.

The CDR3 nucleotides read TGTGCCAGCAGTAACCGGGACAGGGGCGAGACCCAGTACTTC. Its protein product is CASSNRDRGETQYF. The chain employs TRBV6-6 and TRBJ2-5, with 10 bases that match TRBD1. CDR3 length: 14 residues. Trimming took 5 bases from V and 5 from J; bases not matched to a gene: 5. From germline, CDR1 is MNHNY and CDR2 SVGAGI (reference sequence).